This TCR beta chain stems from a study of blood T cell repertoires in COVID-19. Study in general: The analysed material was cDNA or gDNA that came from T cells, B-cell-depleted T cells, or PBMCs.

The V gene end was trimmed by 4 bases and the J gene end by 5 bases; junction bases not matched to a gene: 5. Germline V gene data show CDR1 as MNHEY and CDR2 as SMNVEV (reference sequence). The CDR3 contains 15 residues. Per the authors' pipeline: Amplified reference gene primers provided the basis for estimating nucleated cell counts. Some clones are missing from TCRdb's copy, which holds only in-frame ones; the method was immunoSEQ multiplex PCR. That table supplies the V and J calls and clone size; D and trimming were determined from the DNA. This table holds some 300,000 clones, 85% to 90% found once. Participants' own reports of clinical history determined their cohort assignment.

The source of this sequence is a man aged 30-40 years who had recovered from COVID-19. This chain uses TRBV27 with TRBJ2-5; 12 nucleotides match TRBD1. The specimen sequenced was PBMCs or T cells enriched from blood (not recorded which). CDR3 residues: CASSSGTGGWETQYF. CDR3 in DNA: TGTGCCAGCAGTTCCGGGACAGGGGGCTGGGAGACCCAGTACTTC.